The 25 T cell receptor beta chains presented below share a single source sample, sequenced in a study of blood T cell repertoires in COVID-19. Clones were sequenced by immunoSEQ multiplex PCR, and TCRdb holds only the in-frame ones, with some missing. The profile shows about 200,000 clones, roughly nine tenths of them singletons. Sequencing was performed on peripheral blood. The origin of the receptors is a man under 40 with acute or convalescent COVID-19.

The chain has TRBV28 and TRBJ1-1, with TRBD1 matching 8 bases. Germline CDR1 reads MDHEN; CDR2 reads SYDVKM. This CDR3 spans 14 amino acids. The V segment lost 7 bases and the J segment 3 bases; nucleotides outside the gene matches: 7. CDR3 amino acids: CASTSGGAYTEAFF. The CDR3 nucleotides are TGTGCCAGCACATCAGGGGGCGCCTACACTGAAGCTTTCTTT.

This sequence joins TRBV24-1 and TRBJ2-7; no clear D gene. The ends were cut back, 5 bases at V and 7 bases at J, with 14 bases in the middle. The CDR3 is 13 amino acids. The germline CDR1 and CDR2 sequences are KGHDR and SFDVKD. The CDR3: CATSATSTGEQYF. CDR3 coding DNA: TGTGCCACCAGTGCTACCTCGACTGGAGAGCAGTACTTC.

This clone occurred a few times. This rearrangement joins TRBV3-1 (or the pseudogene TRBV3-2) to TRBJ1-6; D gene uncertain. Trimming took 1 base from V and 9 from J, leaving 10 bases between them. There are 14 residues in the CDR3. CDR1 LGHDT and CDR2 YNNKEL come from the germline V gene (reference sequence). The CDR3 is CASSQVFQSSPLHF. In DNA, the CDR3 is TGTGCCAGCAGCCAAGTGTTTCAGTCTTCACCCCTCCACTTT.

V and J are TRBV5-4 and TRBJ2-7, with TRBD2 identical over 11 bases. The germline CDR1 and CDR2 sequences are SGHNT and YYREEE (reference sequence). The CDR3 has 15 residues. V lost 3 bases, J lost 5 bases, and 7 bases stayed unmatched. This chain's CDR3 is CASSSDIAGGHEQYF. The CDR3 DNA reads TGTGCCAGCAGCTCGGATATAGCGGGAGGGCACGAGCAGTACTTC.

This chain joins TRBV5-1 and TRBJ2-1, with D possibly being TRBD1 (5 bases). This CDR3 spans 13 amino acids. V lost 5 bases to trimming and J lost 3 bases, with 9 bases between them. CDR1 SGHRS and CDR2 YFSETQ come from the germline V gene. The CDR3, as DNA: TGCGCCAGCAGACATACAGGCTACAATGAGCAGTTCTTC. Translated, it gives CASRHTGYNEQFF.

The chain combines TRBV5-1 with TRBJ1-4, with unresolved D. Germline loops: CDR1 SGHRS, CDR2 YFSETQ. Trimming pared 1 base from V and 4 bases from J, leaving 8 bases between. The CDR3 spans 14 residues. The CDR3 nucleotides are TGCGCCAGCAGCTTGTTTAGTAATAATGAAAAACTGTTTTTT. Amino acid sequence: CASSLFSNNEKLFF. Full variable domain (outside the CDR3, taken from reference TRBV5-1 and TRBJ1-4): KAGVTQTPRYLIKTRGQQVTLSCSPISGHRSVSWYQQTPGQGLQFLFEYFSETQRNKGNFPGRFSGRQFSNSRSEMNVSTLELGDSALYLCASSLFSNNEKLFFGSGTQLSVL.

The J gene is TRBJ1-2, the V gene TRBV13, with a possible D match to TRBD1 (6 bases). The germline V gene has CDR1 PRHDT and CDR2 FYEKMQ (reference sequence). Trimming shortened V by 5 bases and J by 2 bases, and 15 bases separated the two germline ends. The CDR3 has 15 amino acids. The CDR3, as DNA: TGTGCCAGCAGCCCGCGGACAGATTTGAACTATGGCTACACCTTC. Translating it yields CASSPRTDLNYGYTF.

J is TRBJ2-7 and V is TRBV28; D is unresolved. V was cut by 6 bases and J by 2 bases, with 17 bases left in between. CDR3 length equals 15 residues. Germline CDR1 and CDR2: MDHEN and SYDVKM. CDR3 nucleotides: TGTGCCAGCAGGGGCCTTGGGCAGCTGCCCTACGAGCAGTACTTC. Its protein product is CASRGLGQLPYEQYF.

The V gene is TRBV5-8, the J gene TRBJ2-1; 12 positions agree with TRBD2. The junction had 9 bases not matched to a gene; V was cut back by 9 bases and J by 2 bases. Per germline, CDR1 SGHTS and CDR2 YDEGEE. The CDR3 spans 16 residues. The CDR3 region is CATPTSGSLTYNEQFF. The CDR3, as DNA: TGTGCCACCCCGACTAGCGGGAGTCTAACCTACAATGAGCAGTTCTTC.

CDR3 DNA sequence: TGTGCCAGCAGCAAGGGGACTAGCGGGGGGAACGAGCAGTTCTTC. Amino acid sequence: CASSKGTSGGNEQFF. V usage is TRBV5-4 and J usage is TRBJ2-1; 15 bases fit TRBD2. Trimming cost V 4 bases and J 10 bases; bases outside gene matches: 6. In germline, CDR1 is SGHNT, CDR2 YYREEE (reference sequence). The CDR3 loop spans 15 amino acids.

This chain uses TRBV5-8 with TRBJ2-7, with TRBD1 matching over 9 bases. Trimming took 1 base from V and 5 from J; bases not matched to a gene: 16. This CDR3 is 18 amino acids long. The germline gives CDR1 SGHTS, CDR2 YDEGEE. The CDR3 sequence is CASSLFLGQGLFRHEQYF. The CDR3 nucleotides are TGTGCCAGCAGCTTGTTCTTGGGACAGGGTTTGTTTCGCCACGAGCAGTACTTC.

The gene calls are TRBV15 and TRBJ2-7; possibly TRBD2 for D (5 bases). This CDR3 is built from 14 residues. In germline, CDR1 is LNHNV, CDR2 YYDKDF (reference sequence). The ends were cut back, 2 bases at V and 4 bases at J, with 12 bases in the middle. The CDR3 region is CATSRYSGLYEQYF. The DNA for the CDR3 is TGTGCCACCAGCAGATACAGCGGATTATACGAGCAGTACTTC.

The CDR3 is CASRSYEQYF. CDR3 in DNA: TGTGCCAGTCGCTCCTACGAGCAGTACTTC. V gene TRBV28 combines with J gene TRBJ2-7; D gene ambiguous. Germline CDR1 and CDR2: MDHEN and SYDVKM. This CDR3 contains 10 residues. V was pared by 9 bases and J by 0 bases, with 3 bases between.

This CDR3 reads CASSPQSRTEAFF. CDR3 in DNA: TGTGCCAGCTCACCGCAATCGAGGACTGAAGCTTTCTTT. The chain uses TRBV18 and TRBJ1-1; D is unclear. The V and J ends lost 3 bases and 5 bases respectively, with 10 bases between them. Germline lookup yields CDR1 KGHSH and CDR2 LQKENI. There are 13 residues in the CDR3.

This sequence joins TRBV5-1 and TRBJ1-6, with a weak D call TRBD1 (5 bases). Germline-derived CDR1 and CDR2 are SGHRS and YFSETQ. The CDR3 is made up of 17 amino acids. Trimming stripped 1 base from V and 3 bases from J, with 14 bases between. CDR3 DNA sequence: TGCGCCAGCAGCTTGTCAGGGTCCAATGTCTATAATTCACCCCTCCACTTT. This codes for CASSLSGSNVYNSPLHF.

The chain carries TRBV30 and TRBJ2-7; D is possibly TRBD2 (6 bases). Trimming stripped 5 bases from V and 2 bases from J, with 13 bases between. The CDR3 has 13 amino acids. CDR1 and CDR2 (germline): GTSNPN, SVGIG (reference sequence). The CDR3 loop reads CAWDPGRTYEQYF. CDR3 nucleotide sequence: TGTGCCTGGGATCCTGGGAGGACCTACGAGCAGTACTTC.

The CDR3 DNA sequence: TGTGCCAGCAGTCTAGGACAGGGGTGGGTAAACACCATATATTTT. Residues: CASSLGQGWVNTIYF. The genes are TRBV28 and TRBJ1-3, with 9 bases fitting TRBD1. CDR3 length: 15 amino acids. Germline V gene data show CDR1 as MDHEN and CDR2 as SYDVKM. With 5 bases clipped from V and 6 bases from J, the junction kept 8 bases outside the gene matches.

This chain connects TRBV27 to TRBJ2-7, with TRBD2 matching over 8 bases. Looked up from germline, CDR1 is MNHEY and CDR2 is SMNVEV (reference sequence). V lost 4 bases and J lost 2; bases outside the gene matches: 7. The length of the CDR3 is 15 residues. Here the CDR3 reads CASSSLTSAPYEQYF. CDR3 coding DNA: TGTGCCAGCAGTTCCTTGACTAGCGCGCCCTACGAGCAGTACTTC.

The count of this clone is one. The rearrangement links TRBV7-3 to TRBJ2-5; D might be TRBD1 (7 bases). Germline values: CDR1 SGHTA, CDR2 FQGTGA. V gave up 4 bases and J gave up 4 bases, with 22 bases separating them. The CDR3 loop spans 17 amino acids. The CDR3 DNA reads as TGTGCCAGCAGCTCACTCGGAAAACAGGGGAGGAGAGAGACCCAGTACTTC. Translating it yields CASSSLGKQGRRETQYF.

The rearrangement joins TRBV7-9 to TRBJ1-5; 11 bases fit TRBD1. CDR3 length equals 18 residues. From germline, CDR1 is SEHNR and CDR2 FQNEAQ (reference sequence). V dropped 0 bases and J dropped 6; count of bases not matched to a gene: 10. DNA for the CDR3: TGTGCCAGCAGCTTAGCCCCCGGGACAGGGGGGCAGCGTCAGCCCCAGCATTTT. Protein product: CASSLAPGTGGQRQPQHF.

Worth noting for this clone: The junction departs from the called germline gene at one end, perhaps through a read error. The CDR3 reads CASSLGREGTADTQYF. The DNA for the CDR3 is TGTGCTAGCAGCTTGGGTCGCGAGGGAACGGCAGATACGCAGTATTTT. The rearrangement uses TRBV7-7 and TRBJ2-3, with D maybe TRBD2 (5 bases). This CDR3 contains 16 residues. Germline CDR1 is SSHAT and CDR2 is FNYEAQ (reference sequence).

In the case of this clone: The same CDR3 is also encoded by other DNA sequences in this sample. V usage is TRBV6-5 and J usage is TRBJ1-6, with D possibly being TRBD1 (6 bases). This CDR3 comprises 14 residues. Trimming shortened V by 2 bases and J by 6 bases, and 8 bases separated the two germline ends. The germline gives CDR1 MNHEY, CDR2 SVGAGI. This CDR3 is CASSYLQGNSPLHF. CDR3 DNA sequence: TGTGCCAGCAGTTACCTACAGGGTAATTCACCCCTCCACTTT.

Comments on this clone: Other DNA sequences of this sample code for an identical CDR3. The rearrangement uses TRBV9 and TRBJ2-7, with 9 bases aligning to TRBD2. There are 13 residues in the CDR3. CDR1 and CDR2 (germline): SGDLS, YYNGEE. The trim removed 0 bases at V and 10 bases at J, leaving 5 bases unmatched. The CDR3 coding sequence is TGTGCCAGCAGCGTAGCTCCTAGCGGGGAACAGTACTTC. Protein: CASSVAPSGEQYF.

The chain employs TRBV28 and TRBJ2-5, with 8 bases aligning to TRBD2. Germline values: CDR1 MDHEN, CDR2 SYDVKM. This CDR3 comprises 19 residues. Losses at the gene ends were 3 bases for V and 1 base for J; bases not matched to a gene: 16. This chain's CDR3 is CASSFFGRALSTPQETQYF. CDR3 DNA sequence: TGTGCCAGCAGTTTCTTCGGGAGGGCCCTCTCTACCCCCCAAGAGACCCAGTACTTC.

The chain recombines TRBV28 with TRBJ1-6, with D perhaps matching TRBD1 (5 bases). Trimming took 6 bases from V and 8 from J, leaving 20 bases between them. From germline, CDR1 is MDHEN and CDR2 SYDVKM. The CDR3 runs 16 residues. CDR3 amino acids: CASRRLGFSGDSPLHF. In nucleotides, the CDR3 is TGTGCCAGCAGGCGCCTGGGGTTCTCGGGGGATTCACCCCTCCACTTT.